A selection of T cell receptor beta chains follows, all from one sample in a study of CD4 T cells in relation to SARS-CoV-2 and coronaviruses. The data were produced by immunoSEQ multiplex PCR, yet TCRdb's version contains in-frame clones alone and is incomplete. The data show around 32,000 clones, with over 75% seen just once and around 15% held by the top ten. Their antigen targets remain unknown. The sequenced sample consisted of CD4+ T cells from PBMCs, cultured in vitro. These receptors originate from a human donor in good health. Each CDR3 is given with its conserved first and last residue. The D gene is left open where the match is weak. The size field is filled for only some rows; it gives once, few, many or a size class.

TRBJ2-2 | NA | TRBV30 | few | TGTGCCTGTCAAAAAACCGGGGAGCTGTTTTTT | CACQKTGELFF
TRBJ1-1 | NA | TRBV9 | NA | TGTGCCAGCAGCTCCCCCCGGAGTGACGCTTTCTTT | CASSSPRSDAFF
TRBJ1-4 | NA | TRBV21-1 | NA | TGTGCCAGCAGTCCTTTGGCTGGGTTTGAAAAACTGTTTTTT | CASSPLAGFEKLFF
TRBJ2-7 | TRBD1 | TRBV6-5 | once | TGTGCCAGCAGAACCGGGACAGGGTTGTACGAGCAGTACTTC | CASRTGTGLYEQYF
TRBJ2-3 | TRBD2 | TRBV5-1 | NA | TGCGCCAGCAGCCTAGGACTAGCGGGTGGCACAGATACGCAGTATTTT | CASSLGLAGGTDTQYF
TRBJ2-3 | NA | TRBV4-3 | NA | TGCGCCAGCAGCCACCTAGGGGGCGGGGGCACAGATACGCAGTATTTT | CASSHLGGGGTDTQYF
TRBJ2-3 | NA | TRBV7-3 | NA | TGTGCCAGCAGCTTAAGTAGCGTTGCCACAGATACGCAGTATTTT | CASSLSSVATDTQYF
TRBJ2-2 | NA | TRBV10-3 | NA | TGTGCCATCAGTGAGTCGAGGGCTAGCGTCAACACCGGGGAGCTGTTTTTT | CAISESRASVNTGELFF
TRBJ2-3 | NA | TRBV13 | NA | TGTGCCAGCAGCCACGATATTTCGAACCAGGCCCAGTATTTT | CASSHDISNQAQYF
TRBJ1-5 | TRBD1 | TRBV7-7 | few | TGTGCCAGCAGCTCCGGGGCGGGGACAGGGGATTTTAATCAGCCCCAGCATTTT | CASSSGAGTGDFNQPQHF
TRBJ2-3 | NA | TRBV12-5 | once | TGTGCTAGTGGTTTAGGGGGGGGCCCCACAGATACGCAGTATTTT | CASGLGGGPTDTQYF
TRBJ2-2 | NA | TRBV6-6 | NA | TGTGCCGGGGGGGGGACACTCACTTGGGACACCGGGGAGCTGTTTTTT | CAGGGTLTWDTGELFF
TRBJ1-5 | TRBD1 | TRBV19 | NA | TGTGCCAGTAGTCTCACAGGGGAGCAGCCCCAGCATTTT | CASSLTGEQPQHF
TRBJ2-1 | NA | TRBV12-3/TRBV12-4 | once | TGTGCCAGCAGCCTAGGGGTGAATGAGCAGTTCTTC | CASSLGVNEQFF
TRBJ2-3 | TRBD1 | TRBV5-1 | NA | TGCGCCAGCAGCCTGGGACAGCTTCCTCAAGATGGGCAGTATTTT | CASSLGQLPQDGQYF
TRBJ2-5 | NA | TRBV7-9 | NA | TGTGCCAGCAGCTCCCTTCGCAGGAGTGCAGGGGAGACCCAGTACTTC | CASSSLRRSAGETQYF
TRBJ2-1 | NA | TRBV18 | NA | TGTGCCAGCTCACCGACCTCGGGGCTCGTCAATGAGCAGTTCTTC | CASSPTSGLVNEQFF
TRBJ2-4 | TRBD1 | TRBV6-6 | NA | TGTGCCAGTACCGGGACAGGGTGGGAGGAAAACATTCAGTACTTC | CASTGTGWEENIQYF
TRBJ2-7 | NA | TRBV23-1 | NA | TGCGCCAGCAGTCACGGCGCCCCGCCCGAGCAGTACTTC | CASSHGAPPEQYF
TRBJ1-4 | NA | TRBV5-1 | NA | TGCGCCAGCAGGAAGGATGCAGGGACTAATGAAAAACTGTTTTTT | CASRKDAGTNEKLFF
TRBJ1-2 | NA | TRBV7-2 | NA | TGTGCCAGCAGCTCACCTACTCTCCAAGTAGCGAAAGATAACTATGGCTACACCTTC | CASSSPTLQVAKDNYGYTF
TRBJ1-2 | NA | TRBV30 | NA | TGTGCCTGGAGTGTACTAAACTTTCTGACTTCTAACTATGGCTACACCTTC | CAWSVLNFLTSNYGYTF
TRBJ2-1 | NA | TRBV11-2 | NA | TGTGCCAGCAACCGCGCCGGGACAACTCCCTACAATGAGCAGTTCTTC | CASNRAGTTPYNEQFF
TRBJ2-2 | TRBD2 | TRBV7-8 | NA | TGTGCCAGCAGCCGAGGGACTAGCGGGAGGGCAAACGGGGAGCTGTTTTTT | CASSRGTSGRANGELFF
TRBJ2-2 | TRBD2 | TRBV11-3 | few | TGTGCCAGCAGCCCCCTAGCGGGCGCGAACACCGGGGAGCTGTTTTTT | CASSPLAGANTGELFF
TRBJ2-6 | NA | TRBV5-4 | NA | TGTGCCAGCAGCCAACTAGCTCTGGGGAATGGGGCCAACGTCCTGACTTTC | CASSQLALGNGANVLTF
TRBJ2-3 | TRBD2 | TRBV4-1 | NA | TGCGCCAGCAGCCAAGCACCCTCCCTAGCGGGGGGGCCCGGGGATACGCAGTATTTT | CASSQAPSLAGGPGDTQYF
TRBJ1-4 | TRBD1 | TRBV10-3 | NA | TGTGCCACCACGACAGGGGCAGGGGAAAAACTGTTTTTT | CATTTGAGEKLFF
TRBJ2-3 | TRBD2 | TRBV14 | NA | TGTGCCAGCAGCCAAGGGAGCGGGGGGAGCACAGATACGCAGTATTTT | CASSQGSGGSTDTQYF
TRBJ2-7 | TRBD2 | TRBV5-1 | NA | TGCGCCAGCAGCTTGGCGGCTAGCGGGAGTGGGGAGCAGTACTTC | CASSLAASGSGEQYF
TRBJ2-7 | TRBD2 | TRBV3-1/TRBV3-2 | NA | TGTGCCAGCAGCCAAGCCTCTTTAGCGGGTATCGGCTACGAGCAGTACTTC | CASSQASLAGIGYEQYF
TRBJ2-2 | TRBD2 | TRBV28 | few | TGTGCCAGCAGTTTATGGAGTCTAGCGGGAGGTCCCGGGGAGCTGTTTTTT | CASSLWSLAGGPGELFF